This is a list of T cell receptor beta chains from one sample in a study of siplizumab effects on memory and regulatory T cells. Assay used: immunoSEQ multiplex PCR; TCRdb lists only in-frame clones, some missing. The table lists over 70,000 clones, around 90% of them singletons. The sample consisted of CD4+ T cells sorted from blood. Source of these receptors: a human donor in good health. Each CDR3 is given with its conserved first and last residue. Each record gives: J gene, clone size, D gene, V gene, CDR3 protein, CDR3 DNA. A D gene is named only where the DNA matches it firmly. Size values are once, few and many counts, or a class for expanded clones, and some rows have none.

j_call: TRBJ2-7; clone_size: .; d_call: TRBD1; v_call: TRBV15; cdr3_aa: CATSDRDRGHDEQYF; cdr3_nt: TGTGCCACCAGCGACCGGGACAGGGGGCACGACGAGCAGTACTTC
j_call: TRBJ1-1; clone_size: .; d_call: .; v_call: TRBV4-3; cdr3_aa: CASGERNTEAFF; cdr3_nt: TGCGCCAGCGGTGAGAGGAACACTGAAGCTTTCTTT
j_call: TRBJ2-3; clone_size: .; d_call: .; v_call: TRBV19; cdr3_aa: CASMESRSTDTQYF; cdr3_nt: TGTGCCAGTATGGAGAGCCGGAGCACAGATACGCAGTATTTT
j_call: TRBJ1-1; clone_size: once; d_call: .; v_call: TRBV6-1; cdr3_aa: CASSQVTTEAFF; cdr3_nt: TGTGCCAGCAGTCAGGTTACAACTGAAGCTTTCTTT
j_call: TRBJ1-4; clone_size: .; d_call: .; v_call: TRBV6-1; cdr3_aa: CASRGTGSNEKLFF; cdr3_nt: TGTGCCAGCAGAGGAACAGGGAGTAATGAAAAACTGTTTTTT
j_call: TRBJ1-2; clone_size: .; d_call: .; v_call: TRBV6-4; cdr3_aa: CASSDRWGARGYYGYTF; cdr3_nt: TGTGCCAGCAGTGACAGATGGGGGGCGAGAGGATATTATGGCTACACCTTC
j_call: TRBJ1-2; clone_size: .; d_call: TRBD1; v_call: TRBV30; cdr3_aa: CAWSLGTGHYDYTF; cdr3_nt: TGTGCCTGGAGTTTGGGGACAGGACACTATGACTACACCTTC
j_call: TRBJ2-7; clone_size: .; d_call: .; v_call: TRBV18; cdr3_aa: CASSPGGGGEQYF; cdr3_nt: TGTGCCAGCTCGCCTGGGGGAGGCGGTGAGCAGTACTTC
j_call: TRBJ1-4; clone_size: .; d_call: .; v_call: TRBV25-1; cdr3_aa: CASSGVLTNEKLFF; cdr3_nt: TGTGCCAGCAGTGGGGTACTAACTAATGAAAAACTGTTTTTT
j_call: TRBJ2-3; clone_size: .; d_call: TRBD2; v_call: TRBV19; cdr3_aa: CASSRLAGEADTQYF; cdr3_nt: TGTGCCAGCTCCCGGCTAGCGGGGGAGGCAGATACGCAGTATTTT
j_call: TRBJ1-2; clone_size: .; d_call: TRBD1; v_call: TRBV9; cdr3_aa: CASSQPGTGRGYTF; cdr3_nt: TGTGCCAGCAGCCAACCTGGGACAGGCCGGGGCTACACCTTC
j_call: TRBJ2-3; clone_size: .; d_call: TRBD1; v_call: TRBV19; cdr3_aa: CATRDRGSSTDTQYF; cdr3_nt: TGTGCCACAAGGGACAGGGGGTCTAGCACAGATACGCAGTATTTT
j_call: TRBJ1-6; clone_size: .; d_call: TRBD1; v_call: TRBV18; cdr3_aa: CASSPGQGQSPLHF; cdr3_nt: TGTGCCAGCTCACCCGGACAGGGGCAATCACCCCTCCACTTT
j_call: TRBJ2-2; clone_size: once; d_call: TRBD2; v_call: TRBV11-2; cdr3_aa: CASSFGLAGELDGELFF; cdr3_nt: TGTGCCAGCAGCTTCGGACTAGCGGGAGAGTTAGACGGGGAGCTGTTTTTT
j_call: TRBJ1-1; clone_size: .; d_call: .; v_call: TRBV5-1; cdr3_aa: CASRQGQNTEAFF; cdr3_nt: TGCGCCAGCAGACAGGGACAGAACACTGAAGCTTTCTTT
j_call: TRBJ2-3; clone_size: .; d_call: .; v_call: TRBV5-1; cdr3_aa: CASTLGSSTDTQYF; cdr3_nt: TGCGCCAGCACTCTAGGTTCTAGCACAGATACGCAGTATTTT
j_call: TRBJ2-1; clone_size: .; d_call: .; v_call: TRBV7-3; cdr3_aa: CASSFGMAGEQFF; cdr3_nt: TGTGCCAGCAGCTTCGGAATGGCAGGTGAGCAGTTCTTC
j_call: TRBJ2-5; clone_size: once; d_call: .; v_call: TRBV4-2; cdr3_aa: CASSRPEAETQYF; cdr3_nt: TGTGCCAGCAGCCGTCCCGAGGCGGAGACCCAGTACTTC
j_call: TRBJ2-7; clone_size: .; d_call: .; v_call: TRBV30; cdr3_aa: CAWSVFSGHQSYEQYF; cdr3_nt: TGTGCCTGGAGTGTATTTTCGGGACATCAGTCCTACGAGCAGTACTTC
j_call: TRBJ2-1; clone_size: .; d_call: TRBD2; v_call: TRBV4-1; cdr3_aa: CASSPHRSSGRALDEQFF; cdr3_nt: TGCGCCAGCAGCCCTCATAGAAGTAGCGGGAGGGCCCTTGATGAGCAGTTCTTC
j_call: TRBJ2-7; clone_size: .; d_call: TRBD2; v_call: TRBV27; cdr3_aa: CASSEYGTSYEQYF; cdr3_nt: TGTGCCAGCAGTGAATACGGGACTAGCTACGAGCAGTACTTC
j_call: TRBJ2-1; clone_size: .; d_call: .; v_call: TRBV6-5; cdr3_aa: CASSFASEQFF; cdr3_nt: TGTGCCAGCAGTTTTGCGTCTGAGCAGTTCTTC
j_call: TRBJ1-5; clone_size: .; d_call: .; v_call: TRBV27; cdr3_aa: CASSTRQDRNQPQHF; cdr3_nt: TGTGCCAGCAGTACTAGACAAGACCGCAATCAGCCCCAGCATTTT
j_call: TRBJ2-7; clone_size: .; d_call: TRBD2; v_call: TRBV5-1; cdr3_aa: CASSLGLGTSGRIHEQYF; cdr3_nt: TGCGCCAGCAGCTTGGGTCTTGGGACTAGCGGGAGAATCCACGAGCAGTACTTC
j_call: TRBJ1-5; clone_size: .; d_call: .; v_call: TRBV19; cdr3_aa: CASSHRDKNSNQPQHF; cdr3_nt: TGTGCCAGTAGCCACCGGGACAAAAATAGCAATCAGCCCCAGCATTTT
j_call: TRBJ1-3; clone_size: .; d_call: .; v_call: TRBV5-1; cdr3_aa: CASSSGTDGNTIYF; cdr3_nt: TGCGCCAGCAGCTCCGGGACTGACGGAAACACCATATATTTT
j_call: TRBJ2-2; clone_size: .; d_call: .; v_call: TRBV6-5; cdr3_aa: CASSYRRQNTGELFF; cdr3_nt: TGTGCCAGCAGTTACCGTAGGCAGAACACCGGGGAGCTGTTTTTT
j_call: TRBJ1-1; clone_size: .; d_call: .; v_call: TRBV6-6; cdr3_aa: CASSTYVGARYTEAFF; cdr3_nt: TGTGCCAGCAGTACCTATGTCGGGGCTCGATACACTGAAGCTTTCTTT
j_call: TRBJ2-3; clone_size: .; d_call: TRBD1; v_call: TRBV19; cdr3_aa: CASSAVGQGFTDTQYF; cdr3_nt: TGTGCCAGTAGTGCAGTAGGACAGGGCTTCACAGATACGCAGTATTTT
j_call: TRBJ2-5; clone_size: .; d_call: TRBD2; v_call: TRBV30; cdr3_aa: CAYERAGETETQYF; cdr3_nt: TGTGCCTATGAAAGAGCGGGAGAGACGGAGACCCAGTACTTC
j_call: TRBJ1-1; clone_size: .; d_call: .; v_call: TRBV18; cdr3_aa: CASSRGATMDTEAFF; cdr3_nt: TGTGCCAGCTCACGGGGGGCAACGATGGACACTGAAGCTTTCTTT
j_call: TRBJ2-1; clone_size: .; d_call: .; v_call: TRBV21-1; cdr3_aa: CASSKARVFNEQFF; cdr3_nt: TGTGCCAGCAGCAAAGCGCGAGTCTTCAATGAGCAGTTCTTC
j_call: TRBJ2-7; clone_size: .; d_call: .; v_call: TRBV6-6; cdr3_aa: CASTIGAGGEQYF; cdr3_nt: TGTGCCAGCACTATCGGCGCAGGCGGCGAGCAGTACTTC
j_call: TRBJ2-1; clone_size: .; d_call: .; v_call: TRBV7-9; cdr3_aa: CASSPDRAYNEQFF; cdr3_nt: TGTGCCAGCAGCCCAGACAGAGCCTACAATGAGCAGTTCTTC
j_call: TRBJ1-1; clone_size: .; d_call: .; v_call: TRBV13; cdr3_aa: CASSFPAGEAFF; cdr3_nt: TGTGCCAGCAGTTTCCCCGCGGGTGAAGCTTTCTTT
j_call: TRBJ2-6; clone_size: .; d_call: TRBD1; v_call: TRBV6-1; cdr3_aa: CASSARDRSFPGANVLTF; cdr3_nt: TGTGCCAGCAGTGCCCGGGACAGGAGTTTCCCTGGGGCCAACGTCCTGACTTTC
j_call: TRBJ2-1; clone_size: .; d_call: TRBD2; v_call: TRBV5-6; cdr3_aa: CASSLGLAGQSSYNEQFF; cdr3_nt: TGTGCCAGCAGCTTGGGACTAGCGGGGCAGAGCTCCTACAATGAGCAGTTCTTC